The source of this T cell receptor (beta chain) is a study of human CD8 memory T cell subsets. The CDR3 covers 15 residues. Germline lookup yields CDR1 DFQATT and CDR2 SNEGSKA (reference sequence). Early memory CD8+ T cells that were CCR7+ PD-1+ TIGIT+ with exhausted-like traits constituted the TPEX cells. UMI-labeled 5' RACE yielded the TCR beta libraries. TCRdb reprocessed the 5' RACE reads and stores each CDR3 protein as one record, lacking DNA. Its listing shows over 5,500 distinct CDR3 sequences. Material: CD8+ T cells from PBMCs. The source is a human donor in good health. The chain uses TRBV20-1 and TRBJ2-3; TCRdb's D call of TRBD2 is untestable without DNA. CDR3 sequence: CSARGGAVSTDTQYF.